Listed here are 28 T cell receptor beta chains from one sample, sequenced in a study of response to subunit inactivated influenza vaccine. One entry per CDR3 protein, called by TCRdb with MiXCR from the RT-PCR reads. The table has a few hundred thousand distinct CDR3 sequences, around 7.7% seen once. This material consisted of PBMCs from blood, taken around 25 months after vaccination. Source of these receptors: a man aged 50 to 69 who received an inactivated influenza vaccine.

This clonotype was seen many times. J is TRBJ2-4 and V is TRBV5-5; D unresolved. The V end lost 1 base, the J end lost 5 bases, and 4 bases lay between the germline ends. The CDR3 totals 12 residues. In germline, CDR1 is SGHKS, CDR2 YYEKEE (reference sequence). CDR3 residues: CASSLKENIQYF. The CDR3 region has the DNA TGTGCCAGCAGCTTGAAGGAAAACATTCAGTACTTC.

This clonotype was recorded a few times. The genes are TRBV11-2 and TRBJ2-5; D gene uncertain. Trimming removed 1 base from V and 4 bases from J, with 7 bases in between. The CDR3 sequence is 13 residues long. Looked up from germline, CDR1 is SGHAT and CDR2 is FQNNGV. This chain's CDR3 is CASSLGIRETQYF. For the CDR3, the DNA is TGTGCCAGCAGCTTAGGCATACGAGAGACCCAGTACTTC.

Worth noting for this clonotype: At one end, the junction sequence differs from germline, possibly due to a read error. V is TRBV6-1 and J is TRBJ1-2; D remains ambiguous. The CDR3 totals 15 residues. Germline CDR1 and CDR2: MNHNS and SASEGT. CDR3 sequence (DNA): TGTGCCAGCAGCCTCAGAGGCAACCACCTCTCGCTACAAGCCTTC. It specifies CASSLRGNHLSLQAF.

This clonotype was found a few times. The CDR3 region has the DNA TGTGCCAGCAGCCAAGCGGGACAGCCATACGAGCAGTACTTC. Translation: CASSQAGQPYEQYF. The chain is built from TRBV4-2 and TRBJ2-7, with 7 bases aligning to TRBD1. Germline trimming cut 1 base from V and 4 bases from J; bases unmatched to any gene: 4. CDR1 is LGHNA and CDR2 is YNFKEQ in the germline V gene. The CDR3 has 14 residues.

This clonotype showed up many times. The J gene is TRBJ2-7, the V gene TRBV3-1, with 8 bases lining up with TRBD2. V dropped 1 base and J dropped 7; count of bases not matched to a gene: 3. CDR1 is LGHDT and CDR2 is YNNKEL in the germline V gene (reference sequence). There are 13 residues in the CDR3. For the CDR3, the DNA is TGTGCCAGCAGCCAAGGCGGGGGGTTGGAGCAGTACTTC. This encodes CASSQGGGLEQYF.

At least ten counts were recorded for this clonotype. The chain joins TRBV7-2 to TRBJ2-2; the match to TRBD2 covers 10 bases. The length of the CDR3 is 15 residues. V was pared by 6 bases and J by 7 bases, with 8 bases of the junction left unmatched. Germline V CDR1 and CDR2: SGHTA, FQGNSA. CDR3 bases: TGTGCCAGCAGGACCCTAGCGGGAGTGGTCGGGGAGCTGTTTTTT. It yields the protein CASRTLAGVVGELFF.

This chain links TRBV11-1 with TRBJ2-7; no definite D call. The V end lost 1 base, the J end lost 1 base, and 8 bases lay between the germline ends. Germline V gives CDR1 SGHAT, CDR2 FQDESV (reference sequence). CDR3 size: 14 residues. The CDR3: CASSLGLSSYEQYF. The CDR3 nucleotides read TGTGCCAGCAGCTTAGGGCTCTCGTCCTACGAGCAGTACTTC.

The sample holds many counts of this clonotype. This chain joins TRBV12-3 or TRBV12-4 and TRBJ1-5; the D is unclear. The CDR3 has 15 residues. V lost 1 base, J lost 0 bases, and 7 bases lay in between. This CDR3 is CASSLVGYSNQPQHF. The CDR3 DNA is TGTGCCAGCAGTTTAGTTGGATATAGCAATCAGCCCCAGCATTTT.

This clonotype appeared many times. The chain joins TRBV7-2 to TRBJ2-3, with D perhaps being TRBD1 or TRBD2 (6 bases each). This CDR3 is built from 17 residues. V shed 3 bases and J shed 3 bases, with 19 bases lying between them. Germline CDR1 reads SGHTA; CDR2 reads FQGNSA. The CDR3 coding sequence is TGTGCCAGCAGCTTGGGGGTCGGAGGGGGTGGTACAGATACGCAGTATTTT. Translated, it gives CASSLGVGGGGTDTQYF.

This rearrangement joins TRBV4-3 to TRBJ1-5, with 7 positions matching TRBD1. This CDR3 has 15 residues. Germline CDR1 reads LGHNA; CDR2 reads YSLEER. Germline trimming cut 3 bases from V and 5 bases from J; bases unmatched to any gene: 7. In nucleotides, the CDR3 is TGCGCCAGCAGCCAGGCCACCGGGACAGATCAGCCCCAGCATTTT. As protein: CASSQATGTDQPQHF.

There are many counts of this clonotype. The CDR3 here is CATEARENIQYF. CDR3 nucleotide sequence: TGTGCCACGGAAGCTCGTGAAAACATTCAGTACTTC. J is TRBJ2-4 and V is TRBV15; no reliable D call. CDR1 and CDR2 (germline): LNHNV, YYDKDF (reference sequence). The V and J ends lost 9 bases and 5 bases respectively, with 11 bases between them. The CDR3 has 12 amino acids.

The table lists this clonotype with a few counts. The chain combines TRBV7-6 with TRBJ1-3, with a weak D call TRBD1 (5 bases). The CDR3 runs 17 residues. Germline-derived CDR1 and CDR2 are SGHVS and FNYEAQ. V lost 5 bases and J 3 bases, leaving 20 bases between the germline ends. CDR3 sequence: CASSLWPKGQGGNTIYF. The DNA of the CDR3 is TGTGCCAGCAGCCTATGGCCTAAGGGGCAAGGTGGAAACACCATATATTTT.

The rearrangement uses TRBV24-1 and TRBJ2-3, with 8 bases fitting TRBD2. The CDR3 contains 15 residues. The ends lost 7 bases at V and 0 bases at J; junction bases unmatched: 5. Germline V CDR1 and CDR2: KGHDR, SFDVKD. The CDR3 spells CATSTGTRSTDTQYF. The CDR3 DNA sequence: TGTGCCACCAGCACCGGGACTAGGAGCACAGATACGCAGTATTTT.

The sample holds a few counts of this clonotype. V and J are TRBV5-6 and TRBJ1-2, with 10 bases aligning to TRBD1. The CDR3 totals 19 residues. Germline-derived CDR1 and CDR2 are SGHDT and YYEEEE. V lost 2 bases to trimming and J lost 4 bases; unmatched junction nucleotides: 17. CDR3 region: CASSFPASGQGIKGYGYTF. CDR3 DNA sequence: TGTGCCAGCAGCTTCCCGGCTTCGGGACAGGGGATCAAGGGCTATGGCTACACCTTC.

The V and J genes are TRBV18 and TRBJ2-7, with D tentatively TRBD2 (6 bases). V dropped 0 bases and J dropped 2 bases, with 8 bases sitting between them. CDR3 size: 14 residues. Germline V lookup: CDR1 KGHSH, CDR2 LQKENI. The CDR3 region is CASSPPTGAYEQYF. CDR3 in DNA: TGTGCCAGCTCACCACCGACGGGGGCCTACGAGCAGTACTTC.

V and J are TRBV6-5 and TRBJ2-1, with 9 bases aligning to TRBD1. The germline CDR1 and CDR2 sequences are MNHEY and SVGAGI. The CDR3 spans 14 residues. The ends lost 4 bases at V and 7 bases at J; junction bases unmatched: 5. Here the CDR3 reads CASSLDRGRNEQFF. CDR3 bases: TGTGCCAGCAGTTTGGACAGGGGTAGGAATGAGCAGTTCTTC.

This clonotype was picked up a small number of times. This chain's CDR3 is CASSSGGSDGYTF. CDR3 bases: TGCGCCAGCTCCTCGGGGGGGTCAGACGGCTACACCTTC. The chain uses TRBV5-1 and TRBJ1-2; possible D gene TRBD1, 5 bases. V dropped 7 bases and J dropped 8 bases, with 18 bases sitting between them. This CDR3 has 13 amino acids. Germline lookup yields CDR1 SGHRS and CDR2 YFSETQ.

The sample holds a few counts of this clonotype. The chain recombines TRBV2 with TRBJ2-5, with 8 bases identical to TRBD1. The junction had 3 bases not matched to a gene; V was cut back by 7 bases and J by 5 bases. This CDR3 spans 12 amino acids. Germline V CDR1 and CDR2: SNHLY, FYNNEI. The CDR3 sequence: CASNRGRETQYF. The CDR3 DNA is TGTGCCAGCAACAGGGGGAGGGAGACCCAGTACTTC.

The V call is TRBV4-3, the J call TRBJ2-1, with 8 bases lining up with TRBD2. The CDR3 extends over 16 amino acids. Germline loops: CDR1 LGHNA, CDR2 YSLEER. Trimming at V came to 6 bases and at J to 1 base, leaving 8 bases not matched to a gene. The CDR3 region has the DNA TGCGCCAGCAGATTCGGGGGGGGGCTATCCTACAATGAGCAGTTCTTC. Protein sequence: CASRFGGGLSYNEQFF.

This clonotype was recorded a few times. V usage is TRBV6-5 and J usage is TRBJ1-3; D gene ambiguous. The CDR3 is made up of 12 amino acids. The germline CDR1 and CDR2 sequences are MNHEY and SVGAGI. V was shortened by 8 bases and J by 4 bases, with 9 bases between the two germline ends. The CDR3: CASLSPGNTIYF. CDR3 sequence (DNA): TGTGCCAGCCTTTCCCCGGGAAACACCATATATTTT.

The J gene is TRBJ1-1, the V gene TRBV30; a possible D gene is TRBD1 (5 bases). The CDR3 is 14 residues long. V gave up 2 bases and J gave up 5 bases, with 15 bases separating them. CDR1 is GTSNPN, CDR2 SVGIG, per germline (reference sequence). The CDR3 DNA sequence: TGTGCCTGGAGTAGGGGACCCATGGATACTGAAGCTTTCTTT. Translation: CAWSRGPMDTEAFF.

This chain links TRBV20-1 with TRBJ1-1, with TRBD1 matching over 8 bases. Germline CDR1 DFQATT, CDR2 SNEGSKA (reference sequence). The CDR3 sequence is 13 residues long. V shed 6 bases, J shed 2 bases, and the junction held 5 bases outside the gene matches. This CDR3 is CSAGQDLNTEAFF. CDR3 coding DNA: TGCAGTGCGGGACAGGACTTAAACACTGAAGCTTTCTTT.

The J gene is TRBJ1-1, the V gene TRBV12-3 or TRBV12-4; D not certain. The germline V and J ends were trimmed by 3 bases and 4 bases, with 12 bases remaining between them. CDR3 size: 14 residues. The CDR3 sequence is CASSFLGLRTEAFF. The CDR3 DNA is TGTGCCAGCAGTTTCCTGGGGTTGCGCACTGAAGCTTTCTTT.

This rearrangement joins TRBV10-3 to TRBJ2-7, with a possible D match to TRBD1 (5 bases). The CDR3 has 13 residues. Looked up from germline, CDR1 is ENHRY and CDR2 is SYGVKD. The V end was cut by 6 bases, the J end by 6 bases, with 15 bases between. The CDR3 sequence: CAISPDPQGEQYF. The CDR3 DNA reads as TGTGCCATCAGCCCTGACCCCCAGGGCGAGCAGTACTTC.

This chain joins TRBV12-3 or TRBV12-4 and TRBJ2-3; 9 bases fit TRBD2. The J segment lost 4 bases and the V segment lost 4 bases, leaving 12 bases of the junction unmatched. CDR3 length: 17 amino acids. CDR3 region: CASSSSMGGGASDTQYF. The CDR3 nucleotides are TGTGCCAGCAGTTCCTCGATGGGCGGGGGGGCGTCAGATACGCAGTATTTT.

This clonotype has only a few counts. This chain joins TRBV29-1 and TRBJ2-3, with 10 bases lining up with TRBD2. J was trimmed by 4 bases and V by 2 bases; bases with no gene match: 12. The CDR3 is 17 residues long. CDR1 is SQVTM and CDR2 is ANQGSEA in the germline V gene. The CDR3 DNA sequence: TGCAGCGTTGAAAGGTCCCTAGCGGGAGTCGGAGCAGATACGCAGTATTTT. Translating gives CSVERSLAGVGADTQYF.

In this sample, this clonotype turned up many times. The rearrangement uses TRBV12-3 or TRBV12-4 and TRBJ1-4; 9 nucleotides line up with TRBD1. CDR3 size: 13 residues. J was trimmed by 8 bases and V by 6 bases; bases with no gene match: 4. The CDR3 DNA sequence: TGTGCCAGCAGGCAGGACAGGGGCGAAAAACTGTTTTTT. This codes for CASRQDRGEKLFF.

The chain joins TRBV7-9 to TRBJ2-7; perhaps TRBD2 as D (6 bases). The CDR3 has 11 amino acids. Trimming removed 3 bases from V and 9 bases from J, with 9 bases in between. Germline V gives CDR1 SEHNR, CDR2 FQNEAQ (reference sequence). CDR3 sequence: CASSLGLLQYF. The CDR3 nucleotides are TGTGCCAGCAGCTTGGGACTCTTGCAGTACTTC.